The 13 T cell receptor beta chains below all came from one sample that was sequenced in a study of cytomegalovirus exposure and HLA in healthy donors. This PCR relied on a set of 60 Vbeta primers and 13 Jbeta primers. The data were produced by immunoSEQ multiplex PCR, yet TCRdb's version contains in-frame clones alone and is incomplete. The profile covers about 260,000 clones, with roughly 70% appearing a single time and 2% to 2.5% taken by the ten largest. The sequencing sample was made of PBMCs. These receptors were taken from a female donor in good health and CMV-seronegative.

This sequence joins TRBV12-5 and TRBJ1-2; TRBD1 is a possible D gene (5 bases). Germline lookup yields CDR1 LGHNT and CDR2 FRNRAP. V lost 6 bases and J lost 6, with 17 bases in between. This CDR3 is 14 amino acids long. CDR3 sequence reads: CASGTQTGADGYTF. CDR3 coding DNA: TGTGCTAGTGGAACTCAAACAGGAGCCGATGGCTACACCTTC.

The sample holds a few counts of this clone. The chain combines TRBV4-1 with TRBJ2-7; TRBD2 matches at 7 bases. The V and J ends lost 0 bases and 3 bases, in that order; junction bases with no gene match: 17. This CDR3 contains 19 residues. The germline V gene encodes CDR1 MGHRA and CDR2 YSYEKL. The CDR3 DNA reads TGCGCCAGCAGCCAAGATCTCGGACTAGTACGAGTTGGCGACTACGAGCAGTACTTC. Residues: CASSQDLGLVRVGDYEQYF.

The rearrangement uses TRBV28 and TRBJ2-5, with a possible D match to TRBD1 (5 bases). The end of the DNA is better explained by TRBJ2-7, so the J call may be wrong. Germline CDR1 and CDR2: MDHEN and SYDVKM. The CDR3 runs 13 residues. The CDR3 nucleotides are TGTGCCAGCAGTTTGCCAGGGAAAGGCGAGCAGTACTTC. This gives the protein CASSLPGKGEQYF.

The chain combines TRBV19 with TRBJ2-3; no clear D gene. Germline-derived CDR1 and CDR2 are LNHDA and SQIVND (reference sequence). This CDR3 spans 14 amino acids. With 1 base removed from V and 2 bases from J, the gap between germline ends came to 7 bases. For the CDR3, the DNA is TGTGCCAGTAGTATAGTAACAGACACAGATACGCAGTATTTT. Translation gives CASSIVTDTDTQYF.

This sequence joins TRBV29-1 and TRBJ2-5, with TRBD1 matching over 10 bases. V trimming: 7 bases; J trimming: 5 bases; junction bases outside the gene matches: 7. The CDR3 is 13 amino acids. Germline CDR1 SQVTM, CDR2 ANQGSEA. The CDR3 loop reads CSARQGAGETQYF. DNA of the CDR3: TGCAGCGCCCGACAGGGGGCCGGGGAGACCCAGTACTTC.

This clone turned up a few times. The chain has TRBV28 and TRBJ2-7; 8 nucleotides match TRBD1. V gave up 5 bases and J gave up 3 bases; unmatched junction bases: 6. Per the germline V gene, CDR1 is MDHEN and CDR2 is SYDVKM. The CDR3 extends over 14 amino acids. DNA for the CDR3: TGTGCCAGCAGTGCCGGGACAGGTGGCTACGAGCAGTACTTC. Protein sequence: CASSAGTGGYEQYF.

The V and J genes are TRBV28 and TRBJ2-1; TRBD1 might be the D (6 bases). This CDR3 contains 16 residues. The V gene's germline CDR1 is MDHEN and CDR2 SYDVKM. Trimming took 2 bases from V and 4 from J, leaving 15 bases between them. The CDR3 bases are TGTGCCAGCAGTTTAGGGGGCGGGTCCCTATACAATGAGCAGTTCTTC. This codes for CASSLGGGSLYNEQFF.

CDR3 bases: TGTGCCAGCAGTTTAATCAAGAACGGAAACATTCAGTACTTC. Residues: CASSLIKNGNIQYF. The gene calls are TRBV28 and TRBJ2-4; no firm D call. Germline lookup yields CDR1 MDHEN and CDR2 SYDVKM. V was pared by 2 bases and J by 6 bases, with 11 bases between. The CDR3 runs 14 residues.

V gene TRBV7-9 combines with J gene TRBJ2-3; 9 nucleotides line up with TRBD2. There are 15 residues in the CDR3. The V gene's germline CDR1 is SEHNR and CDR2 FQNEAQ (reference sequence). The V and J ends lost 3 bases and 2 bases, in that order; junction bases with no gene match: 3. The CDR3 DNA follows: TGTGCCAGCAGCTTCCTAGCGGGGCTCACAGATACGCAGTATTTT. Amino acids: CASSFLAGLTDTQYF. The whole variable domain, filled in from reference TRBV7-9 and TRBJ2-3, reads DTGVSQNPRHKITKRGQNVTFRCDPISEHNRLYWYRQTLGQGPEFLTYFQNEAQLEKSRLLSDRFSAERPKGSFSTLEIQRTEQGDSAMYLCASSFLAGLTDTQYFGPGTRLTVL.

The chain uses TRBV9 and TRBJ2-7, with 10 bases identical to TRBD2. Germline assignment: CDR1 SGDLS and CDR2 YYNGEE. The CDR3 contains 18 residues. J lost 7 bases, V lost 3 bases, and 19 bases had no gene match. The DNA for the CDR3 is TGTGCCAGCAGCGGCGGGGTACTAGCGGGACCATCGGCCTGGGAGCAGTACTTC. Its protein product is CASSGGVLAGPSAWEQYF.

The rearrangement links TRBV5-1 to TRBJ1-1, with 7 bases that match TRBD1. Germline CDR1 SGHRS, CDR2 YFSETQ. The ends lost 3 bases at V and 5 bases at J; junction bases unmatched: 4. The length of the CDR3 is 13 residues. DNA of the CDR3: TGCGCCAGCAGCTCCCGACAGGGAACTGAAGCTTTCTTT. Its translation: CASSSRQGTEAFF.

The chain combines TRBV5-4 with TRBJ1-1; no clear D. The V gene's germline CDR1 is SGHNT and CDR2 YYREEE (reference sequence). The CDR3 spans 14 residues. V lost 4 bases to trimming and J lost 6 bases, with 16 bases between them. CDR3 residues: CASSAVAQVSEAFF. Here the CDR3 DNA reads TGTGCCAGCAGCGCCGTCGCCCAGGTCTCTGAAGCTTTCTTT.

This chain connects TRBV14 to TRBJ2-5, with D perhaps TRBD2 (5 bases). Trimming removed 6 bases at V and 1 base at J, with 12 bases between. CDR3 length equals 14 residues. CDR1 and CDR2 from the germline V gene are SGHDN and FVKESK. This chain's CDR3 is CASSPGIFQETQYF. The CDR3, as DNA: TGTGCCAGCAGTCCCGGGATATTCCAAGAGACCCAGTACTTC.